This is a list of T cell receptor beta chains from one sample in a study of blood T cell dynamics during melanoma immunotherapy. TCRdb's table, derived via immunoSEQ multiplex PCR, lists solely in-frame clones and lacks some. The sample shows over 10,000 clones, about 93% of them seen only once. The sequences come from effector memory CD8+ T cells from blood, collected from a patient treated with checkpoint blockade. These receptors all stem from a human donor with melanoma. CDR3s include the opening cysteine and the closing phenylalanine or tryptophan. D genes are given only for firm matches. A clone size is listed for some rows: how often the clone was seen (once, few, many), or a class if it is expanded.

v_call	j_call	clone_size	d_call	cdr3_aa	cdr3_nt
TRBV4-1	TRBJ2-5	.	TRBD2	CASSLLTSGQETQYF	TGCGCCAGCAGCCTATTGACTAGCGGCCAAGAGACCCAGTACTTC
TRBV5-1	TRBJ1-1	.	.	CASRPFGGVAFF	TGCGCCAGCAGGCCCTTCGGGGGGGTTGCTTTCTTT
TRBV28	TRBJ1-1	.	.	CASSLGGRTEAFF	TGTGCCAGCAGTTTGGGAGGCAGAACTGAAGCTTTCTTT
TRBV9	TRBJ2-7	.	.	CASSVVGGEQYF	TGTGCCAGCAGCGTAGTGGGTGGGGAGCAGTACTTC
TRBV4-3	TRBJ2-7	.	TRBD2	CASSQASGREQYF	TGCGCCAGCAGCCAAGCTAGCGGTCGGGAGCAGTACTTC
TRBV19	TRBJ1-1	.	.	CASSIVPGAVSEAFF	TGTGCCAGTAGTATAGTCCCAGGGGCGGTTTCTGAAGCTTTCTTT
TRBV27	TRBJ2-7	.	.	CASSPGGLGEQYF	TGTGCCAGCAGCCCAGGGGGGCTCGGCGAGCAGTACTTC
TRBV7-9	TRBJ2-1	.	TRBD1	CASSPRTGEEYNEQFF	TGTGCCAGCAGCCCCCGGACAGGGGAGGAGTACAATGAGCAGTTCTTC
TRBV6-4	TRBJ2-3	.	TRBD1	CASSDLMGQGTDTQYF	TGTGCCAGCAGCGACCTTATGGGACAGGGGACAGATACGCAGTATTTT
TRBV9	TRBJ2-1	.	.	CASSYHGLPNEQFF	TGTGCCAGCAGCTACCACGGATTACCCAATGAGCAGTTCTTC
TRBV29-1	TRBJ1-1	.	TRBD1	CSARRGVADTEAFF	TGCAGCGCACGCAGGGGGGTCGCGGACACTGAAGCTTTCTTT
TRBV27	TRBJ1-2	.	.	CASSLSVRGEKWGYTF	TGTGCCAGCAGTTTATCGGTTCGAGGAGAGAAGTGGGGCTACACCTTC
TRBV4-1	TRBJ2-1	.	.	CASSQETGPGSWNEQFF	TGCGCCAGCAGCCAAGAAACAGGACCCGGGAGCTGGAATGAGCAGTTCTTC
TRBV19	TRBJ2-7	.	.	CASSSGDSYEQYF	TGTGCCAGTAGTAGCGGGGACTCCTACGAGCAGTACTTC
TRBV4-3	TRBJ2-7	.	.	CASSHRGNSYEQYF	TGCGCCAGCAGCCACCGGGGGAACTCCTACGAGCAGTACTTC
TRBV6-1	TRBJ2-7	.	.	CASSEAGLYEQYF	TGTGCCAGCAGTGAAGCGGGCCTTTACGAGCAGTACTTC
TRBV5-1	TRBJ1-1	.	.	CASRVGAHDTEAFF	TGCGCCAGCCGTGTGGGGGCGCATGACACTGAAGCTTTCTTT
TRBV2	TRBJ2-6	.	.	CAVPIGGANVLTF	TGTGCCGTCCCAATAGGTGGGGCCAACGTCCTGACTTTC
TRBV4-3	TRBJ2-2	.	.	CASSQDTGPSNTGELFF	TGCGCCAGCAGCCAAGACACAGGGCCTTCGAACACCGGGGAGCTGTTTTTT
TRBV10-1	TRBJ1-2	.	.	CASSENRAYGYTF	TGCGCCAGCAGTGAAAACAGGGCGTATGGCTACACCTTC
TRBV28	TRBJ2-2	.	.	CASSRVTGELFF	TGTGCCAGCAGTCGAGTAACCGGGGAGCTGTTTTTT
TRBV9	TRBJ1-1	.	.	CASSEGVGNTEAFF	TGTGCCAGCAGCGAGGGAGTAGGGAACACTGAAGCTTTCTTT
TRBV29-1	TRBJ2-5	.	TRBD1	CSAEPRDRGHGETQYF	TGCAGCGCTGAGCCCCGGGACAGGGGGCACGGAGAGACCCAGTACTTC
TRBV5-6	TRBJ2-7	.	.	CASSFRTSAYEQYF	TGTGCCAGCAGCTTCCGGACGTCAGCCTACGAGCAGTACTTC
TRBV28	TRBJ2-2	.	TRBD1	CASSLLDRAGELFF	TGTGCCAGCAGTTTACTGGACAGGGCCGGGGAGCTGTTTTTT
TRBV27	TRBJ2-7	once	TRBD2	CASSRRGGGSYEQYF	TGTGCCAGCAGTCGCCGGGGGGGTGGGAGTTACGAGCAGTACTTC
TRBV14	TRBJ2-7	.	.	CASSTYYEQYF	TGTGCCAGCAGCACCTACTACGAGCAGTACTTC
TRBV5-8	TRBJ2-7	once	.	CASSLDLPSEQYF	TGTGCCAGCAGCTTGGATCTCCCGTCCGAGCAGTACTTC
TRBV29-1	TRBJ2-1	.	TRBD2	CSVDATGGINEQFF	TGCAGCGTTGACGCTACGGGAGGAATTAATGAGCAGTTCTTC
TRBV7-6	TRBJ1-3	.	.	CASSAQSTSGNTIYF	TGTGCCAGCAGCGCACAGAGTACCTCTGGAAACACCATATATTTT
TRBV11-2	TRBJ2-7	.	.	CASSLQGLADEQYF	TGTGCCAGCAGTCTACAGGGTCTCGCCGACGAGCAGTACTTC
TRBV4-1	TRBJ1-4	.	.	CASSQESTNEKLFF	TGCGCCAGCAGCCAAGAGAGTACTAATGAAAAACTGTTTTTT
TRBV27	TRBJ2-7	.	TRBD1	CASSPGTGITYEQYF	TGTGCCAGCAGTCCGGGGACAGGAATAACCTACGAGCAGTACTTC
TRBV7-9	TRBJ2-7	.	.	CASEGEPPYEQYF	TGTGCCAGCGAGGGGGAGCCCCCCTACGAGCAGTACTTC
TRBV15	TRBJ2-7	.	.	CATSSTPGLNSYEQYF	TGTGCCACCAGCTCCACGCCCGGACTAAACTCCTACGAGCAGTACTTC
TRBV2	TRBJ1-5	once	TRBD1	CASSVGGGGNQPQHF	TGTGCCAGCAGTGTGGGAGGGGGCGGGAATCAGCCCCAGCATTTT
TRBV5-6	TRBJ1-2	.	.	CASSYQTIYGYTF	TGTGCCAGCAGCTATCAGACGATATATGGCTACACCTTC
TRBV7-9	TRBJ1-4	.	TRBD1	CASRKTDRGGTNEKLFF	TGTGCCAGCAGGAAGACGGACAGGGGGGGAACTAATGAAAAACTGTTTTTT
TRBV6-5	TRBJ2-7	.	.	CASGSSYEQYF	TGTGCCAGCGGCAGCTCCTACGAGCAGTACTTC
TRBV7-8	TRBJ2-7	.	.	CASSSWEDLYEQYF	TGTGCCAGCAGCTCGTGGGAGGATCTCTACGAGCAGTACTTC
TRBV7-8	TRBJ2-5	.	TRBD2	CASSAYKDRGLVRETQYF	TGTGCCAGCAGCGCTTATAAGGATCGTGGACTAGTCAGGGAGACCCAGTACTTC
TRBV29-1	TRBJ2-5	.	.	CSVEDAKTQYF	TGCAGCGTTGAAGATGCGAAGACCCAGTACTTC
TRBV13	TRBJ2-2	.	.	CASSSAGPLSAGELFF	TGTGCCAGCAGCTCGGCGGGACCCCTATCGGCCGGGGAGCTGTTTTTT
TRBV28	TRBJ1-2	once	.	CASRTAVYGYTF	TGTGCCAGCAGGACAGCAGTCTATGGCTACACCTTC
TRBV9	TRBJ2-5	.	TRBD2	CASSSLSGSQETQYF	TGTGCCAGCAGCTCCCTCAGCGGGAGCCAAGAGACCCAGTACTTC
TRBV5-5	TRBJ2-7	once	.	CASSLGGPDEQYF	TGTGCCAGCAGCTTGGGGGGGCCGGACGAGCAGTACTTC
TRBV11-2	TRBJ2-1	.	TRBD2	CASSYIAGLRYNEQFF	TGTGCCAGCAGCTATATAGCGGGACTGCGTTACAATGAGCAGTTCTTC
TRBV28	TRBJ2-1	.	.	CASSFRRSGEQFF	TGTGCCAGCAGTTTCCGACGGTCGGGTGAGCAGTTCTTC
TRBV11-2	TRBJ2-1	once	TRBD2	CASSLYAGASYNEQFF	TGTGCCAGCAGCTTATACGCGGGAGCTTCCTACAATGAGCAGTTCTTC
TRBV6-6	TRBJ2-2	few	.	CASSLNTGELFF	TGTGCCAGCAGTTTGAACACCGGGGAGCTGTTTTTT